Listed below are T cell receptor beta chains from one sample, sequenced in a study of tumor and adjacent non-tumor tissue in lung cancer. TCRdb recomputed calls from the multiplex PCR reads with MiXCR, one row per CDR3 protein. The table lists about 77,000 distinct CDR3 sequences, around 76% of them singletons. Material: distant non-tumor lung tissue. The receptor set was obtained from an older man with non-small cell lung cancer. Each CDR3 is given with its conserved first and last residue. The order of the fields is J gene, V gene, D gene, clone size, CDR3 DNA, CDR3 protein. The D gene is left open where the match is weak. Only part of the rows carry a size: once, few, many, or a class if the clone is expanded.

>TRBJ2-5|TRBV5-4|-|-
TGTACCTGCAGCTTATCAGGGGAAGAGACCCAGTACTTC
CTCSLSGEETQYF
>TRBJ2-1|TRBV7-8|TRBD2|-
TGTACCAGCAGCTTAGTTATGAGTCTAGCGGTAGAGAATGAGCAGTTCTTC
CTSSLVMSLAVENEQFF
>TRBJ2-7|TRBV6-5|-|once
TGTACCAGCAGTTATGGACGGATCGGCTACGAGCAGTATTTC
CTSSYGRIGYEQYF
>TRBJ2-7|TRBV5-4|-|-
TGTGCCAGCAGCCCGGACTCCGGGAATGGGGGCTACGAGCAATACTTC
CASSPDSGNGGYEQYF
>TRBJ1-6|TRBV5-6|-|-
TGTGCCAGTAGCGAGACGGGGTATAATTCACCCCTCCACTTC
CASSETGYNSPLHF
>TRBJ2-2|TRBV5-4|-|-
TGTGCCAGCAACCCCGGGTCTTTGAACATCGGGGAGCTGTTTTTT
CASNPGSLNIGELFF
>TRBJ1-6|TRBV10-2|-|-
TGCGCCAGCAGCACACAATTGAGCGTTAATAATTCACTCCTCCACTTT
CASSTQLSVNNSLLHF
>TRBJ2-1|TRBV11-3|TRBD1|-
TGTACCGGCAGCATCGACAGGGGGATCTACAATGAGCAGTTCTTC
CTGSIDRGIYNEQFF
>TRBJ2-3|TRBV4-2|-|-
TGTGCCAGTTTGAGAGGGGGTGTGACAGATACGCACTATTTT
CASLRGGVTDTHYF
>TRBJ1-1|TRBV11-3|-|-
TGTGCCAGCAACCCCGCCACCGTAGGGGACAATAAAGCTTTCTTT
CASNPATVGDNKAFF
>TRBJ1-2|TRBV20-1|TRBD1|-
TGCAGTGATATGGACAGGGGGTACTATGGATACACCTTC
CSDMDRGYYGYTF
>TRBJ2-1|TRBV6-5|-|-
TGTGCCAGCGGTTACTCGTTCACGCTCCAATCCGGTGATCAGTTCTTC
CASGYSFTLQSGDQFF
>TRBJ1-1|TRBV7-8|TRBD1|once
TGTACCAGCACCAAGGGGGCTCGTAACACTGAAGCTTTCTTT
CTSTKGARNTEAFF
>TRBJ2-2|TRBV4-2|TRBD2|-
TGTGCCAGCAGTCAAGTTAAGATTAGCGGGGTTTCCGGGGAGCTGGTTTTT
CASSQVKISGVSGELVF
>TRBJ2-2|TRBV11-2|-|-
TGTGCCAGCAGCCTCTATAGGGGGGGTATGAACACCGGGGGGCTGTTTTTT
CASSLYRGGMNTGGLFF
>TRBJ2-7|TRBV29-1|-|-
TGCAGCGCCGGGAACTACGAGCAATACTTC
CSAGNYEQYF
>TRBJ2-1|TRBV11-2|-|once
TGTGCCAGCAGCTTAGTGGGGGGGCAGACCTACAATGAGCAGTTCTTC
CASSLVGGQTYNEQFF
>TRBJ2-7|TRBV20-1|-|once
TGCAGTGCTAGTGCCCGAACAGGGAGCGTATACGAGCAGTACTTC
CSASARTGSVYEQYF
>TRBJ2-7|TRBV5-4|-|-
TGCACCAGCAGCTTGGAACCGGGACCGACCTACGAGCAGTACTTC
CTSSLEPGPTYEQYF
>TRBJ2-7|TRBV29-1|TRBD1|-
TGCAGCGTCGGACAGGTGGCCCACGAGCAGTACTTT
CSVGQVAHEQYF
>TRBJ2-2|TRBV6-2/TRBV6-3|TRBD1|-
TGTGCCAGCAGTCCCTGGACAGGGGAGAACGGGGAGCTGTTTTTT
CASSPWTGENGELFF
>TRBJ2-7|TRBV18|-|few
TGTGCCAGCTCACCACAGGATAGCTCCTACGAGCAGTACTTC
CASSPQDSSYEQYF
>TRBJ2-2|TRBV11-2|TRBD1|few
TGTGCCAGCAGCTTAGTGGTCACAGGGGTTGCCAAGGAGCTGTTTTTT
CASSLVVTGVAKELFF
>TRBJ1-2|TRBV6-6|-|once
TGTGCCAGCTGCCCTAGACAGGTCTCAAGGCGTTACACCTTC
CASCPRQVSRRYTF
>TRBJ2-7|TRBV11-3|TRBD1|-
TGTGCCAGCACCTTAGCGGGGACAGGGGGCTTTATGACCTACGAGCAGTACTTC
CASTLAGTGGFMTYEQYF
>TRBJ2-7|TRBV6-6|TRBD2|-
TGTGCCAGCAGGGATAGCGGGGGTCGCTCCTACGAGCAGTACTTC
CASRDSGGRSYEQYF
>TRBJ2-3|TRBV20-1|-|-
TGCAGTGCTAGAACTTTCGGCCGGACCACAGATACGCAGTATTTT
CSARTFGRTTDTQYF
>TRBJ2-1|TRBV10-1|-|-
TGCACCAGCAGTCCGGGGGGCTCCTACAATGAGCTGTTCTTC
CTSSPGGSYNELFF
>TRBJ1-2|TRBV29-1|-|-
TGCGGCGTTGAAGGCGGCGGGCTCTATGGCTACACCTTC
CGVEGGGLYGYTF
>TRBJ2-1|TRBV29-1|-|few
TGCAGCGTTGAAGGGGCGGACCATTTTTTGGTACAGTTACGATTCTTC
CSVEGADHFLVQLRFF
>TRBJ2-7|TRBV28|-|-
TGTGCCAGCAGTTTTGGGACATTTGACTCCTACGAGCAGTACTTC
CASSFGTFDSYEQYF
>TRBJ1-2|TRBV11-2|-|-
TGTGCCAGCAGCTTGACAGCACAGAACTATGGCTACGCCTTC
CASSLTAQNYGYAF
>TRBJ2-7|TRBV11-1|-|-
TGTGCTATCAGCTTCAGGGAAACGACCTACGAGCAGTACTTC
CAISFRETTYEQYF
>TRBJ2-5|TRBV11-3|-|once
TGTGCCAGCAGCCAGGTGATAGTTGGGCAAGAGACCCAGTACTTC
CASSQVIVGQETQYF
>TRBJ1-2|TRBV12-3/TRBV12-4|-|-
TGTGCCAGTAGCCAGTGGGGCATATACTATGGCTACACCTTC
CASSQWGIYYGYTF
>TRBJ2-1|TRBV20-1|TRBD2|-
TGCAGTGCTACCTACCGACTAGCGGGAGTCAATGAGCAGTCCTTC
CSATYRLAGVNEQSF
>TRBJ2-2|TRBV7-8|-|-
TGTGCCAGCAGCTCAAGAATCGACACGAACACCAGGGAGCTGTTTTTT
CASSSRIDTNTRELFF
>TRBJ2-1|TRBV12-3/TRBV12-4|-|-
TGTACCAGCAGTTTGGGATGGGATGTGCAGTTCTTC
CTSSLGWDVQFF
>TRBJ2-6|TRBV11-2|-|-
TGTGCCAGCAGCTTAACCTCTGGGGCCAACGTCCTGACTTTC
CASSLTSGANVLTF
>TRBJ2-5|TRBV12-3/TRBV12-4|TRBD2|-
TGTGCCAGCAGCGGGTTAGCGGGAGCGGTGGAGACCAAGTACTTC
CASSGLAGAVETKYF
>TRBJ2-5|TRBV5-1|-|-
TGCGCCAGCAGCTCGGCCCACGGGGCGGTGGGAGAGACCCAGTACTTC
CASSSAHGAVGETQYF
>TRBJ2-1|TRBV6-2/TRBV6-3|TRBD2|-
TGTGCCAGTAGTTACTTGCGGGAGGGGTACCAAGTGACCCAGTTCTTC
CASSYLREGYQVTQFF
>TRBJ2-5|TRBV29-1|TRBD2|-
TGCAGTGTTGAATTCTATTGGACTAGCGAGGGGAAACAAGAGACCCAGTACTTT
CSVEFYWTSEGKQETQYF
>TRBJ1-5|TRBV12-3/TRBV12-4|-|once
TGTGCCAGCAGCGACATGGTTCAGCCCCTGCATTTT
CASSDMVQPLHF
>TRBJ2-7|TRBV4-2|-|few
TGTGCCAGCAGCCAGGAACCGGAACGCCTCTACGAGCAGTACTTC
CASSQEPERLYEQYF
>TRBJ1-1|TRBV6-2/TRBV6-3|-|few
TGTGCCAGCCGGCCTTTATTGGGACAAAGAAGAGAAGCTTTCTTT
CASRPLLGQRREAFF
>TRBJ1-5|TRBV6-6|-|-
TGTGCCAACAGTGTGCCGGATCAGCCCCAACATTTT
CANSVPDQPQHF
>TRBJ2-7|TRBV29-1|-|-
TGCAGCGCCTGGGAGACAAACCCCGAGAAGTTCTTC
CSAWETNPEKFF
>TRBJ2-2|TRBV4-1|TRBD2|-
TGCGCCAGCAGAGCAAGAGAGTCTAGCGGGGGGCCGCGGGTAATCGGGGAGCTGTTTTTT
CASRARESSGGPRVIGELFF
>TRBJ2-7|TRBV6-1|-|many
TGTGCCAGCAGGCCAGGGGGGCACGAGCAGTACTTC
CASRPGGHEQYF
>TRBJ1-1|TRBV11-3|-|-
TGTGCCAGCGGCTTCCGGGTCGAAACCCTGAACACTGAAGCTTTCTTT
CASGFRVETLNTEAFF
>TRBJ2-3|TRBV11-2|TRBD1|once
TGTACCAGCAGGTCACAGGGGTTCTCAGATATGCAGTATTTT
CTSRSQGFSDMQYF
>TRBJ2-7|TRBV6-2/TRBV6-3|-|-
TGTGCGAGCACTTACTCGCTCGTTAAGGGATACGAGCAGTACTTC
CASTYSLVKGYEQYF
>TRBJ2-1|TRBV6-5|-|-
TGTGCCAGCAGATACGTCAGGGACCGTTTCAATGAGCAGTTCTTC
CASRYVRDRFNEQFF
>TRBJ2-1|TRBV10-2|-|-
TGCGACAGCATGCCCCCGGGACCCTCTTCTCATGAGCAGTTCTTC
CDSMPPGPSSHEQFF
>TRBJ2-7|TRBV23-1|TRBD1|-
TGCGCCAGCAGTCAAGGACAGGTGGTTTGGGAGCAGTACTTC
CASSQGQVVWEQYF
>TRBJ1-1|TRBV11-3|-|-
TGTGCCAGCAGCTCCCGGGACATAACCCTAAACACTGAAGCTATCTTT
CASSSRDITLNTEAIF
>TRBJ2-2|TRBV6-5|TRBD2|-
TGTGCCAGCAGCCTAAGGGGGGGACTAGCGGGGAACACCGGGGAGTTGTTTTTT
CASSLRGGLAGNTGELFF
>TRBJ2-3|TRBV12-3/TRBV12-4|-|-
TGTGCCAGCAGGAGCGGTGGGGGAACAGATACGCAGTGTTTT
CASRSGGGTDTQCF
>TRBJ2-7|TRBV13|-|once
TGTGCCAGCAGCTCTTGCCAGGGACTGTTATACGAGCAGTACTTC
CASSSCQGLLYEQYF